Sequencing of this T cell receptor (beta chain) was carried out in a study of T cell changes during pregnancy in multiple sclerosis. The CDR3 spans 15 residues. Germline CDR1 is SGHTA and CDR2 is FQGTGA. The trim removed 5 bases at V and 8 bases at J, leaving 5 bases unmatched. TCRdb's table, derived via immunoSEQ multiplex PCR, lists solely in-frame clones and lacks some. The top ten clones hold roughly 0.5% of a sample with about 40,000 clones, around 90% of them seen once. The sequenced sample was CD4+ T cells from peripheral blood mononuclear cells, obtained in the second trimester of pregnancy. The source of this sequence is a female donor in good health, enrolled as a control in a pregnancy study. V and J are TRBV7-3 and TRBJ2-1; 14 bases line up with TRBD2. DNA of the CDR3: TGTGCCAGCAGCCCGGAGGGACTAGCGGGAGATGAGCAGTTCTTC. It specifies CASSPEGLAGDEQFF.